This T cell receptor (beta chain) was documented in a study of blood T cells in healthy people across ages (dated by TCRdb to the mid-2010s). The study in broad terms: Template switching captured roughly one uniquely barcoded TCR beta cDNA molecule per two T cells in model experiments. The study measured age-related changes in TCR beta repertoire diversity using deep sequencing normalized with unique cDNA molecular identifiers. The donors were split into four age groups: young (average around 15 years), middle-aged (39), aged (approximately 59) and long-lived (over 75). To avoid experimental bias, donors of different ages were spread randomly across the sequencing lanes. The study analyzed two additional independent replicas of 1 million unique cDNA reads from the same blood draw for two donors, one aged 18 to 30 and one aged 80 or older.

The library was generated by 5' RACE. TCRdb names Illumina HiSeq 2500 as the instrument used. A second roughly 6 to 12 cycle PCR used a sample-barcoded 5' primer and a J-beta primer mix. A unique molecular identifier was introduced onto each TCR beta cDNA molecule by a template-switch 5' adaptor carrying 12 random nucleotides. Each sample yielded at least 2.5 million CDR3-containing paired-end reads. First-strand cDNA synthesis was performed from all RNA using the Mint cDNA synthesis kit, with priming by a TRBC-specific oligonucleotide. All cDNA was treated with uracil-DNA glycosylase and then went through a first 18-cycle PCR with the universal primers M1SS and BC2_uni_R. The authors processed their data as follows. For normalization, 1 million high-quality reads, each with a distinct molecular identifier, were randomly selected from each sample. Reads with shared molecular identifiers were discarded instead of being binned into consensus sequences. MiTCR, with a Q25 quality threshold and the strictest error-elimination algorithm, was used for CDR3 identification, clonotype clustering and error correction. A nonparametric unseen species model with Euler transformation was used to estimate a lower bound on total TCR beta diversity. TCRdb trimmed public reads at Q25 via fastp, called clones via MiXCR and kept in-frame beta chains. Identical CDR3 proteins give one entry, which carries the most common genes and DNA. The authors' filters were not applied to this entry. The sample contains over 1,500,000 distinct CDR3 sequences, about 50% of them found a single time. The top ten clones comprise around 2.1% of the sample.

Results and caveats for the whole study, not just this receptor: Compared with the aged group, more naive CD4+ T cells, fewer expanded clones and increased TCR diversity were shown by the long-lived group, suggesting age selection. Donor CMV infection status was unknown, potentially confounding age-related changes in expanded clonotypes. The percentage of naive T cells measured by flow cytometry correlated strongly with observed TCR beta diversity. Bulk unsorted PBMC profiling prevented conclusive comparison of naive and antigen-experienced compartments. Estimates of total diversity based on one million sequenced T cells were regarded as lower bounds and as underestimates. As age increased, observed TCR beta diversity per million T cells dropped in a roughly linear way, and a significant reduction was already evident by age 40.

Systemically healthy Caucasian individuals from Russia, 35 to 50 in total and aged about 6 to 95 years, were included as donors. Each donor gave around 9.8 milliliters of peripheral blood, collected into EDTA-treated Vacutainer tubes. Ficoll-Paque density-gradient centrifugation was used to isolate PBMCs, with at least 7 million obtained per sample. Trizol reagent was used to extract total RNA from PBMCs, with at least 5.5 micrograms per sample. The percentages of naive CD45RAhigh/CD27high T cells were determined by flow cytometry on a PBMC aliquot from every donor. The germline ends are 16 bases apart after V is trimmed by 5 bases and J by 0 bases. Reading the germline V gene gives CDR1 SGHAT and CDR2 FQNNGV. There are 16 amino acids in the CDR3, from cysteine to phenylalanine inclusive. Only the CDR3 part of the read is kept: 48 bases, read in frame from the first base. This clonotype was counted only a few times. There is no known antigen for this receptor. No base-level quality is on record; no much larger clone is a single base apart.

Sequencing input: blood. This clonotype originated in a woman between 35 and 50 years old in good health. The V gene is TRBV11-2 and the J gene is TRBJ1-2; the D gene identity is not certain. The base sequence is TGTGCCAGCAGCCCCGTAGGGCAGACATCTAACTATGGCTACACCTTC. The translation is CASSPVGQTSNYGYTF. With all but the CDR3 taken from the reference TRBV11-2 and TRBJ1-2 genes, the full variable domain is: EAGVAQSPRYKIIEKRQSVAFWCNPISGHATLYWYQQILGQGPKLLIQFQNNGVVDDSQLPKDRFSAERLKGVDSTLKIQPAKLEDSAVYLCASSPVGQTSNYGYTFGSGTRLTVV.